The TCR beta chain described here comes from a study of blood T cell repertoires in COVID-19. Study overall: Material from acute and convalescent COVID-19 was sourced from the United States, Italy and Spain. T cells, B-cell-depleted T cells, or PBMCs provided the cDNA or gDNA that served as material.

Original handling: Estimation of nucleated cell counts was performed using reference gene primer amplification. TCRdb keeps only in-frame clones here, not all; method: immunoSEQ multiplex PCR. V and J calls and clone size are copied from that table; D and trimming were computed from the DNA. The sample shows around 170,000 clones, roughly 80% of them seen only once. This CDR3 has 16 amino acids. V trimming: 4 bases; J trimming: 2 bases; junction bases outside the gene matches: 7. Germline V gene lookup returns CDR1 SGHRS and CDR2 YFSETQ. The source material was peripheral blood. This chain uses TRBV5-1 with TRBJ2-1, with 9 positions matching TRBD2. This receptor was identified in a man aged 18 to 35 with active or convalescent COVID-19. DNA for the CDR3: TGCGCCAGCAGCCCCCTTGGCGGGGGGGCCTACAATGAGCAGTTCTTC. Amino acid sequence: CASSPLGGGAYNEQFF.